The 15 T cell receptor beta chains given below trace back to one sample, sequenced in a study of shared clonotypes between healthy human individuals. TCRdb's copy holds only in-frame clones and misses some; the assay was immunoSEQ multiplex PCR. The sample carries over a million clones, around 98% recorded once. Sample: naive CD4+ T cells sorted from blood. Regarding subset: CD45RA+ positively selected. These TCRs come from a man aged 25 to 40 in good health.

The DNA of the CDR3 is TGTGCCAGCAGTGGGGACAGGGGGAATGAGCAGTTCTTC. It encodes CASSGDRGNEQFF. This sequence joins TRBV2 and TRBJ2-1; the match to TRBD1 covers 11 bases. Germline CDR1 is SNHLY and CDR2 is FYNNEI. The CDR3 extends over 13 amino acids. J was trimmed by 7 bases and V by 4 bases; bases with no gene match: 0. The complete variable domain, with remaining parts taken from reference TRBV2 and TRBJ2-1, reads EPEVTQTPSHQVTQMGQEVILRCVPISNHLYFYWYRQILGQKVEFLVSFYNNEISEKSEIFDDQFSVERPDGSNFTLKIRSTKLEDSAMYFCASSGDRGNEQFFGPGTRLTVL.

The chain joins TRBV7-9 to TRBJ2-1; D is perhaps TRBD1 or TRBD2 (6 bases each). The germline V gene has CDR1 SEHNR and CDR2 FQNEAQ (reference sequence). Trimming took off 6 bases at V and 5 bases at J, with 14 bases between the two ends. The CDR3 contains 14 residues. As DNA, the CDR3 is TGTGCCAGCAGGAGGGGGGACACCAACAATGAGCAGTTCTTC. This sequence encodes CASRRGDTNNEQFF.

The chain combines TRBV15 with TRBJ2-7; 14 bases align to TRBD2. Looked up from germline, CDR1 is LNHNV and CDR2 is YYDKDF (reference sequence). The V gene end was trimmed by 1 base and the J gene end by 0 bases; junction bases not matched to a gene: 14. The CDR3 has 21 residues. CDR3: CATSRGVRLGTSGRFSYEQYF. The CDR3 DNA follows: TGTGCCACCAGCAGAGGGGTCCGACTCGGGACTAGCGGGAGATTCTCCTACGAGCAGTACTTC.

This clone was observed a single time. V is TRBV18 and J is TRBJ2-1; 15 bases match TRBD2. CDR1 is KGHSH and CDR2 is LQKENI in the germline V gene. This CDR3 comprises 15 residues. After removal of 8 bases from V and 3 bases from J, the junction contained 2 bases not matched to a gene. The CDR3 nucleotides read TGTGCCAGCGCGGGACTAGCGGGAGGCTACAATGAGCAGTTCTTC. Its protein is CASAGLAGGYNEQFF.

The rearrangement joins TRBV18 to TRBJ2-2, with D maybe TRBD2 (6 bases). Germline V gene data show CDR1 as KGHSH and CDR2 as LQKENI. The CDR3 is 17 residues long. Trimming pared 2 bases from V and 5 bases from J, leaving 18 bases between. The CDR3 bases are TGTGCCAGCTCACCAACGGGTGCGGGACTGTGGACCGGGGAGCTGTTTTTT. This encodes CASSPTGAGLWTGELFF.

This rearrangement joins TRBV25-1 to TRBJ2-5, with D uncertain. The CDR3 length is 16 residues. Germline CDR1 is MGHDK and CDR2 is SYGVNS. V lost 1 base and J 7 bases, leaving 19 bases between the germline ends. DNA for the CDR3: TGTGCCAGCAGTGAATTCGGAAGGAACCGCCCAGGGACCCAGTACTTC. This sequence encodes CASSEFGRNRPGTQYF.

The rearrangement joins TRBV10-1 to TRBJ2-7; D call uncertain. The germline V gene encodes CDR1 WNHNN and CDR2 SYGVQD (reference sequence). V shed 3 bases and J shed 2 bases, with 17 bases lying between them. The CDR3 covers 16 residues. The CDR3 DNA sequence: TGCGCCAGCAGTGACCGCCGCACTACCGATGCCTACGAGCAGTACTTC. As protein: CASSDRRTTDAYEQYF.

The chain joins TRBV2 to TRBJ2-6, with TRBD1 identical over 7 bases. Germline V lookup: CDR1 SNHLY, CDR2 FYNNEI. The CDR3 runs to 15 residues. The V segment lost 4 bases and the J segment 6 bases; nucleotides outside the gene matches: 6. The CDR3 reads CASSAGQVMANVLTF. The CDR3 DNA reads as TGTGCCAGCAGTGCCGGACAGGTCATGGCCAACGTCCTGACTTTC.

The rearrangement links TRBV7-9 to TRBJ2-7, with D maybe TRBD2 (5 bases). This CDR3 contains 14 residues. The germline V and J ends were trimmed by 1 base and 3 bases, with 10 bases remaining between them. Germline V gene data show CDR1 as SEHNR and CDR2 as FQNEAQ (reference sequence). CDR3 amino acids: CASSLDPGSYEQYF. CDR3 in DNA: TGTGCCAGCAGCTTAGACCCGGGAAGCTACGAGCAGTACTTC.

The V call is TRBV11-3, the J call TRBJ2-1; 9 positions agree with TRBD2. The CDR3 has 15 amino acids. V trimming: 2 bases; J trimming: 8 bases; junction bases outside the gene matches: 7. The germline V gene has CDR1 SGHNT and CDR2 YENEEA. DNA for the CDR3: TGTGCCAGCAGCTTATTGGCGGGAGGGCCCTATGAGCAGTTCTTC. Its protein is CASSLLAGGPYEQFF. Variable domain in full (rest from reference TRBV11-3 and TRBJ2-1): EAGVVQSPRYKIIEKKQPVAFWCNPISGHNTLYWYLQNLGQGPELLIRYENEEAVDDSQLPKDRFSAERLKGVDSTLKIQPAELGDSAVYLCASSLLAGGPYEQFFGPGTRLTVL.

V usage is TRBV19 and J usage is TRBJ2-1; 10 bases match TRBD2. Germline V gene lookup returns CDR1 LNHDA and CDR2 SQIVND (reference sequence). The CDR3 loop spans 14 amino acids. V was pared by 7 bases and J by 8 bases, with 8 bases of the junction left unmatched. The CDR3 reads CASKREGSHHEQFF. The CDR3 DNA reads as TGTGCCAGTAAGCGGGAGGGCTCCCATCATGAGCAGTTCTTC.

This clone has more than one count but fewer than ten. This same CDR3 is encoded by further DNA sequences in the sample. CDR3 bases: TGTGCCAGTAGTATAGCCAATGAGCAGTTCTTC. Translating it yields CASSIANEQFF. The chain has TRBV19 and TRBJ2-1; D remains unclear. Trimming stripped 1 base from V and 6 bases from J, with 1 base between. The CDR3 is 11 amino acids. Germline CDR1 reads LNHDA; CDR2 reads SQIVND (reference sequence).

Only one count was recorded for this clone. CDR3 coding DNA: TGTGCCAGCAGTGGACCTGTTAACTTGGACAGGGGGTCCTACGAGCAGTACTTC. Residues: CASSGPVNLDRGSYEQYF. The chain is built from TRBV2 and TRBJ2-7, with 10 bases matching TRBD1. The CDR3 totals 18 residues. J was trimmed by 1 base and V by 4 bases; bases with no gene match: 13. Germline V CDR1 and CDR2: SNHLY, FYNNEI.

The chain has TRBV19 and TRBJ2-3, with D possibly matching TRBD2 (7 bases). Germline CDR1 is LNHDA and CDR2 is SQIVND (reference sequence). V lost 3 bases and J 2 bases, leaving 18 bases between the germline ends. The CDR3 length is 17 residues. DNA for the CDR3: TGTGCCAGTAGTATCGGGGGGACACAACCTTTCACAGATACGCAGTATTTT. Amino acid sequence: CASSIGGTQPFTDTQYF.

The genes are TRBV27 and TRBJ1-3, with 9 bases that match TRBD1. Germline V gene sequence: CDR1 MNHEY, CDR2 SMNVEV (reference sequence). J was trimmed by 2 bases and V by 3 bases; bases with no gene match: 2. This CDR3 is 15 amino acids long. This CDR3 reads CASSFTGGTGNTIYF. DNA for the CDR3: TGTGCCAGCAGTTTCACAGGGGGCACTGGAAACACCATATATTTT.